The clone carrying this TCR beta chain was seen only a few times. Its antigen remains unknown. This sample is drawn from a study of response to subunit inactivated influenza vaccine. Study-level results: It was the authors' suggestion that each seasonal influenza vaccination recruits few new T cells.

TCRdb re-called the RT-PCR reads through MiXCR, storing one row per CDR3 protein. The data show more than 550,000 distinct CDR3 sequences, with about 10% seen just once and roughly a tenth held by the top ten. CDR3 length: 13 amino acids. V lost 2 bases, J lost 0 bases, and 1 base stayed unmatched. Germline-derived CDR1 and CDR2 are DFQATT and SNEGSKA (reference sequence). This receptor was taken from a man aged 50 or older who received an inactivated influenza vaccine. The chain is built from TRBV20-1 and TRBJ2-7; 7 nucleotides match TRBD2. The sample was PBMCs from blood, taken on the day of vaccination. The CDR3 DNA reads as TGCAGTGCTAGAAGGACTAGCTCCTACGAGCAGTACTTC. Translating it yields CSARRTSSYEQYF.